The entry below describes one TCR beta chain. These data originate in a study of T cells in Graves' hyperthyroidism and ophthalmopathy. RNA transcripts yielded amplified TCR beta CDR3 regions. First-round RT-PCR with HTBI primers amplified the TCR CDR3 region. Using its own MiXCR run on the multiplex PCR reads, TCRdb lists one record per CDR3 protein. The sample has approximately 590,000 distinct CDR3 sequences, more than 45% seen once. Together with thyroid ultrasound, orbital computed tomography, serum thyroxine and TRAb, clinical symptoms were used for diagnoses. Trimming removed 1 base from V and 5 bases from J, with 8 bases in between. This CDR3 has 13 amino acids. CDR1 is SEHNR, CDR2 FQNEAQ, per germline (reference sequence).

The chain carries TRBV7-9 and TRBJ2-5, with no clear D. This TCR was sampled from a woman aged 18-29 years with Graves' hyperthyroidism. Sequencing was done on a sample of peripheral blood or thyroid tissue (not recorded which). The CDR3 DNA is TGTGCCAGCAGCTTAGGCCTCCTTGAGACCCAGTACTTC. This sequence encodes CASSLGLLETQYF.